This record looks at one TCR beta chain sequence and its context. Its target is not known. This CDR3 region has 14 residues. CDR1 and CDR2 (germline): MNHEY, SVGAGI. The germline V and J ends were trimmed by 3 bases and 1 base, with 9 bases remaining between them. This sample stems from a study of identical twins. The authors used template switching to add a universal primer site and gave cDNA unique molecular identifiers. TCRdb itself ran the 5' RACE reads through MiXCR, one entry per CDR3 protein. The sample holds approximately 240,000 distinct CDR3 sequences, over 11% seen once. Study-level results: There were fewer insertions in abundant cord blood beta clonotypes, but memory repertoires showed no such pattern. Out-of-frame beta sequences exhibited a weaker degree of excess twin sharing. Out-of-frame alpha sequences common to twins were enriched for low generation probability.

This TCR derives from a woman aged 18 to 35 in good health. Sequenced: memory (CD45RO+) T cells sorted from blood. The chain uses TRBV6-5 and TRBJ1-1; weak D call: TRBD1 (5 bases). CDR3 amino acids: CASSYRGPNTEAFF. The CDR3 DNA sequence: TGTGCCAGCAGTTATCGGGGCCCGAACACTGAAGCTTTCTTT.